This T cell receptor beta chain was documented in a study of Ad26.COV2.S vaccination and SARS-CoV-2 variants (dated by TCRdb to the early 2020s). As for the study more broadly: Donors in the vaccine arm were drawn from COV1001, a phase I-IIa trial of Ad26.COV2.S in healthy adults that was multicentre, randomized, double-blind and placebo-controlled. Dosing of Ad26.COV2.S was intramuscular, at either 5x10^10 or 1x10^11 viral particles, delivered as one shot or as two shots spaced 56 days apart. TCRbeta repertoire sequencing was used to assess the specificity and breadth of SARS-CoV-2-reactive T cell receptors after Ad26.COV2.S vaccination. A total of around 32 samples were included in the TCR-sequenced set, comprising roughly 19 Ad26.COV2.S vaccine recipients, 5 placebo recipients and 8 SARS-CoV-2 convalescent individuals. Trial participants were randomized into five groups of five: low-dose or high-dose Ad26.COV2.S given once or twice, or placebo on both occasions. Throughout the experiments and outcome assessment, investigators stayed blinded to trial group allocation.

A word on this clone: The antigen this receptor binds is unknown. No per-base quality is available; no much larger clone lies one base away.

The immunoSEQ Assay was the method used to sequence TCRbeta CDR3 regions. After extraction, genomic DNA underwent amplification by bias-controlled multiplex PCR, followed by high-throughput sequencing. The authors' analysis ran thus. To quantify the absolute abundance of every unique TCRbeta CDR3 region, sequences were collapsed and filtered. Usable DNA was measured by amplifying reference genes present in all nucleated cells, and TCRbeta template counts were normalized to that usable DNA to estimate T cell fraction. Repertoire TCRs were annotated as SARS-CoV-2-specific when V gene, CDR3 amino acid sequence and J gene were exactly matched to a known reactive TCR set. The reference SARS-CoV-2 TCR set came from MIRA and was filtered for enrichment in COVID-19-positive ImmuneCODE repertoires, removing public or cross-reactive TCRs. Using the MIRA antigens, annotated TCRs were further analysed by specific ORF or by position within an ORF. Depth was the summed frequency of annotated unique rearrangements, while breadth was defined as annotated unique rearrangements over total unique productive rearrangements. TCR breadth was compared between groups using two-sided Wilcoxon rank-sum tests. The immuneACCESS repertoire file appears here via TCRdb, limited to in-frame rearrangements. These files lack a portion of the clones; in checked studies, under half of the deficit traces to unresolved V genes, and the cause of the others is not known. The DNA gave D and trimming, while V, J and clone size come from that table. Recorded for this sample are about 350,000 clones; 75% to 90% of them occurred a single time. The ten largest clones take up about 10% of the sample.

Broader findings and caveats from the paper: After vaccination, spike-specific CD8+ and CD4+ T cell responses were reported to show substantial breadth. Spike-specific TCR breadth was higher in Ad26.COV2.S recipients than in placebo recipients (P = 0.0014). Non-spike TCR breadth was comparable between vaccine and placebo recipients, consistent with the vaccine containing only spike. The study was not powered to compare responses between vaccine doses or regimens. The authors noted that the TCR breadth and depth analyses may have underestimated total T cell responses.

The label giving this sample's treatment or condition can be read as: 15 to 20 received Ad26.COV2.S at low or high dose, single or two shots; a few received placebo; per-sample allocation not given. For vaccine and placebo recipients, repertoires were sequenced using samples collected on day 63 after the first injection. Between 29 July and 7 August 2020, Cohort 1b enrolled approximately 26 adults aged 18-55 years at one site in Boston, USA. Ad26.COV2.S consisted of a replication-incompetent adenovirus type 26 vector by which a prefusion-stabilized SARS-CoV-2 spike protein from the original Wuhan strain was expressed. Specimen: peripheral blood, collected in a trial of Ad26.COV2.S vaccine versus placebo. This TCR was recovered from a person aged 18-60 years who received the Ad26.COV2.S COVID-19 vaccine or a placebo.

The CDR3 protein is CASSPAGVSNQPQHF. The DNA is TGTGCCAGCAGTCCGGCCGGGGTCAGCAATCAGCCCCAGCATTTT. Here the chain combines TRBV6-2 or TRBV6-3 and TRBJ1-5, with the D gene uncertain. The CDR3 has 15 amino acids, counting the end cysteine and phenylalanine. The kept DNA is CDR3 alone, 45 bases in frame from the first base. CDR1 MNHEY and CDR2 SVGEGT were looked up in the germline V gene. Between the V and J ends, shortened by 5 bases and 1 base respectively, the junction contains 12 bases.